The 14 T cell receptor beta chains listed next were all sequenced from one sample in a study of post-analysis software for immune sequencing data. General observations from the study: About five TRBV segments were more frequent in patients than controls; TRBV5-6, TRBV5-1 and TRBV20-1 belonged to this group.

Incorporated into the TCR beta cDNA libraries were unique molecular identifiers, which served to reduce PCR and sequencing biases. TCRdb re-analysed the PCR reads in MiXCR, keeping a single row per CDR3 protein. The sample lists over 300,000 distinct CDR3 sequences; roughly 36% were seen once. These receptors have no identified antigens. Sequenced: blood. The receptors shown here come from a girl under 18 with multiple sclerosis.

The rearrangement links TRBV28 to TRBJ2-7; 7 bases agree with TRBD1. Germline V CDR1 and CDR2: MDHEN, SYDVKM. V lost 5 bases, J lost 4 bases, and 2 bases stayed unmatched. This CDR3 is 12 amino acids long. The CDR3 sequence is CASSLGQYEQYF. For the CDR3, the DNA is TGTGCCAGCAGTCTGGGACAGTACGAGCAGTACTTC.

This clonotype has just a few counts. The chain links TRBV7-9 to TRBJ1-1, with D hard to call. This CDR3 has 12 amino acids. V lost 4 bases, J lost 2 bases, and 5 bases lay in between. The germline CDR1 and CDR2 sequences are SEHNR and FQNEAQ (reference sequence). The CDR3: CASSWENTEAFF. The CDR3 bases are TGTGCCAGCAGCTGGGAAAACACTGAAGCTTTCTTT.

The rearrangement joins TRBV5-1 to TRBJ2-2, with a tentative D call TRBD1 (5 bases). The V end lost 0 bases, the J end lost 0 bases, and 6 bases lay between the germline ends. The CDR3 covers 15 residues. CDR1 and CDR2 (germline): SGHRS, YFSETQ. The CDR3 sequence is CASSLDRPNTGELFF. The CDR3 DNA reads as TGCGCCAGCAGCTTGGACAGGCCGAACACCGGGGAGCTGTTTTTT. Using reference TRBV5-1 and TRBJ2-2 for the parts outside the CDR3, the full variable domain is KAGVTQTPRYLIKTRGQQVTLSCSPISGHRSVSWYQQTPGQGLQFLFEYFSETQRNKGNFPGRFSGRQFSNSRSEMNVSTLELGDSALYLCASSLDRPNTGELFFGEGSRLTVL.

The genes are TRBV11-2 and TRBJ1-6; D gene unclear. With 1 base removed from V and 0 bases from J, the gap between germline ends came to 10 bases. Per the germline V gene, CDR1 is SGHAT and CDR2 is FQNNGV. There are 17 residues in the CDR3. CDR3 coding DNA: TGTGCCAGCAGCTTAGTTGTGGGGAGCTCCTATAATTCACCCCTCCACTTT. As protein: CASSLVVGSSYNSPLHF.

The chain couples TRBV5-1 to TRBJ2-6, with D perhaps TRBD2 (6 bases). Trimming removed 4 bases from V and 4 bases from J, with 24 bases in between. Germline-derived CDR1 and CDR2 are SGHRS and YFSETQ. The CDR3 length is 19 residues. The CDR3, as DNA: TGCGCCAGCAGCCCGATGGAGGGGTCCTCTGCTCTGGGGGCCAACGTCCTGACTTTC. Its translation: CASSPMEGSSALGANVLTF.

The chain has TRBV11-2 and TRBJ2-7, with TRBD1 matching over 9 bases. Trimming removed 1 base from V and 2 bases from J; junction bases left unmatched: 9. The CDR3 is 17 residues long. The germline CDR1 and CDR2 sequences are SGHAT and FQNNGV. The CDR3 DNA is TGTGCCAGCAGCTTAGGCACAGGGGGCAACAAGGCCTACGAGCAGTACTTC. It specifies CASSLGTGGNKAYEQYF. Full variable domain (remainder filled in from reference TRBV11-2 and TRBJ2-7): EAGVAQSPRYKIIEKRQSVAFWCNPISGHATLYWYQQILGQGPKLLIQFQNNGVVDDSQLPKDRFSAERLKGVDSTLKIQPAKLEDSAVYLCASSLGTGGNKAYEQYFGPGTRLTVT.

This chain connects TRBV6-5 to TRBJ1-1; D unclear. V was trimmed by 1 base and J by 3 bases, leaving 6 bases between them. The CDR3 loop spans 13 amino acids. CDR1 and CDR2 (germline): MNHEY, SVGAGI. CDR3 loop: CASSYFSDTEAFF. The DNA for the CDR3 is TGTGCCAGCAGTTACTTTTCGGACACTGAAGCTTTCTTT.

The chain recombines TRBV20-1 with TRBJ2-7; tentatively, D is TRBD1 (7 bases). Germline-derived CDR1 and CDR2 are DFQATT and SNEGSKA (reference sequence). This CDR3 contains 14 residues. Trimming left V 0 bases short and J 2 bases short, with 11 bases between. This chain's CDR3 is CSAREEGAAYEQYF. As DNA, the CDR3 is TGCAGTGCTAGAGAGGAGGGGGCGGCCTACGAGCAGTACTTC.

The chain recombines TRBV29-1 with TRBJ2-1; tentative D call: TRBD1 (6 bases). V was shortened by 6 bases and J by 8 bases, with 20 bases between the two germline ends. The CDR3 has 14 amino acids. Germline CDR1 and CDR2: SQVTM and ANQGSEA. Here the CDR3 DNA reads TGCAGCGTAGGAGCCCCACAGGGTGGGGATGAGCAGTTCTTC. Its protein is CSVGAPQGGDEQFF.

The chain combines TRBV2 with TRBJ2-5, with 8 bases lining up with TRBD1. V lost 7 bases to trimming and J lost 3 bases; unmatched junction nucleotides: 4. The CDR3 loop spans 13 amino acids. CDR1 and CDR2 (germline): SNHLY, FYNNEI. The CDR3 spells CASTRDRKETQYF. CDR3 coding DNA: TGTGCCAGCACCAGGGACAGGAAAGAGACCCAGTACTTC.

This clonotype occurred a few times. The V call is TRBV20-1, the J call TRBJ2-3; the D is unclear. Germline V gene lookup returns CDR1 DFQATT and CDR2 SNEGSKA (reference sequence). The CDR3 spans 14 residues. V was clipped by 1 base and J by 2 bases, with 10 bases between them. The CDR3 region has the DNA TGCAGTGCTAGAGCGGAGACGAACACAGATACGCAGTATTTT. Translation gives CSARAETNTDTQYF.

V and J are TRBV5-1 and TRBJ1-1; D gene ambiguous. V was shortened by 3 bases and J by 1 base, with 10 bases between the two germline ends. The CDR3 covers 14 residues. Germline CDR1 is SGHRS and CDR2 is YFSETQ. CDR3 nucleotides: TGCGCCAGCAGCTGGAGGCGAACGAACACTGAAGCTTTCTTT. Its protein product is CASSWRRTNTEAFF.

The gene calls are TRBV3-1 and TRBJ2-7, with 9 bases lining up with TRBD1. The CDR3 length is 13 residues. The germline V gene encodes CDR1 LGHDT and CDR2 YNNKEL (reference sequence). After removal of 6 bases from V and 7 bases from J, the junction contained 7 bases not matched to a gene. CDR3 in DNA: TGTGCCAGCAGACCACCGGGACAGGGTGAGCAGTACTTC. Protein sequence: CASRPPGQGEQYF.

This clonotype appeared a few times. The rearrangement uses TRBV18 and TRBJ1-1, with D unclear. The CDR3 sequence is 14 residues long. CDR1 KGHSH and CDR2 LQKENI come from the germline V gene. V was shortened by 6 bases and J by 1 base, with 12 bases between the two germline ends. The CDR3 bases are TGTGCCAGCTCTGTTCAACGGGGGAACACTGAAGCTTTCTTT. This codes for CASSVQRGNTEAFF. Together with reference TRBV18 and TRBJ1-1, the CDR3 gives the full variable domain: NAGVMQNPRHLVRRRGQEARLRCSPMKGHSHVYWYRQLPEEGLKFMVYLQKENIIDESGMPKERFSAEFPKEGPSILRIQQVVRGDSAAYFCASSVQRGNTEAFFGQGTRLTVV.